Shown below are 23 T cell receptor beta chains from a single sample sequenced in a study of T-cell reconstitution after alpha-beta-depleted transplantation in children. Unique molecular identifiers were incorporated during preparation of the TCRbeta library. MiXCR was run by TCRdb on the PCR reads, yielding one entry per CDR3 protein. The table shows about 200,000 distinct CDR3 sequences, with approximately 7% occurring only once. This specimen was PBMCs, taken before TCRalphabeta/CD19-depleted stem cell transplant. All receptors derive from a boy aged 2 to 9 with acute lymphoblastic leukemia, due to receive a stem cell transplant.

In this sample, this clonotype turned up a few times. The V call is TRBV12-5, the J call TRBJ1-1; D not certain. Trimming removed 7 bases at V and 4 bases at J, with 13 bases between. This CDR3 region has 13 residues. Germline V CDR1 and CDR2: LGHNT, FRNRAP. CDR3 region: CASARTKGTEAFF. CDR3 DNA: TGTGCTAGTGCCCGGACGAAGGGCACTGAAGCTTTCTTT.

This rearrangement joins TRBV7-8 to TRBJ1-5; D is undetermined. CDR1 and CDR2 (germline): SGHVS, FQNEAQ. V was cut by 1 base and J by 6 bases, with 7 bases left in between. This CDR3 is built from 13 residues. CDR3 protein: CASSLGSFQPQHF. The CDR3 region has the DNA TGTGCCAGCAGCTTAGGCTCCTTTCAGCCCCAGCATTTT.

This clonotype has a count of ten or more. The chain recombines TRBV6-2 or TRBV6-3 with TRBJ2-7, with D uncertain. CDR1 MNHEY and CDR2 SVGEGT come from the germline V gene. V lost 10 bases, J lost 2 bases, and 9 bases lay in between. CDR3 length equals 11 residues. CDR3 sequence (DNA): TGTGCCACCGGTCAGGCCTACGAGCAGTACTTC. This sequence encodes CATGQAYEQYF.

The chain combines TRBV11-3 with TRBJ2-4; 8 bases match TRBD1. The J segment lost 5 bases and the V segment lost 6 bases, leaving 6 bases of the junction unmatched. The CDR3 totals 14 residues. Germline assignment: CDR1 SGHNT and CDR2 YENEEA. The chain's CDR3 is CASSYAGQENIQYF. The CDR3 DNA reads TGTGCCAGCAGTTACGCGGGACAGGAAAACATTCAGTACTTC.

This clonotype was observed at least ten times. The chain is built from TRBV25-1 and TRBJ2-5, with D uncertain. Germline-derived CDR1 and CDR2 are MGHDK and SYGVNS. This CDR3 region has 16 residues. V was trimmed by 8 bases and J by 6 bases, leaving 25 bases between them. CDR3 coding DNA: TGTGCCAGCCAGGAAGCATCTGGTGCCTGGGGTCAGACCCAGTACTTC. Translation gives CASQEASGAWGQTQYF.

In this sample, this clonotype turned up many times. The J gene is TRBJ1-1, the V gene TRBV5-1; D unresolved. The germline V gene has CDR1 SGHRS and CDR2 YFSETQ. Trimming shortened V by 5 bases and J by 0 bases, and 14 bases separated the two germline ends. The CDR3 has 15 residues. The CDR3 here is CASRPGRLMNTEAFF. The CDR3 DNA reads as TGCGCCAGCAGACCAGGACGTCTCATGAACACTGAAGCTTTCTTT. Complete variable domain (other parts from reference TRBV5-1 and TRBJ1-1): KAGVTQTPRYLIKTRGQQVTLSCSPISGHRSVSWYQQTPGQGLQFLFEYFSETQRNKGNFPGRFSGRQFSNSRSEMNVSTLELGDSALYLCASRPGRLMNTEAFFGQGTRLTVV.

This chain links TRBV5-1 with TRBJ1-4; D remains ambiguous. CDR1 and CDR2 (germline): SGHRS, YFSETQ. V lost 0 bases, J lost 0 bases, and 9 bases lay in between. The CDR3 spans 16 residues. CDR3 nucleotide sequence: TGCGCCAGCAGCTTGGAAAGGTTTCCAACTAATGAAAAACTGTTTTTT. Amino acids: CASSLERFPTNEKLFF.

The J gene is TRBJ2-4, the V gene TRBV12-3 or TRBV12-4, with D possibly TRBD1 on 5 matching bases. This CDR3 has 14 residues. Trimming removed 7 bases at V and 6 bases at J, with 16 bases between. This CDR3 is CASTEGAGVNIQYF. CDR3 DNA sequence: TGTGCCAGCACCGAAGGGGCTGGGGTAAACATTCAGTACTTC.

There are many counts of this clonotype. The chain has TRBV28 and TRBJ2-6; D perhaps matches TRBD1 (6 bases). Germline V gene sequence: CDR1 MDHEN, CDR2 SYDVKM. Trimming removed 6 bases from V and 2 bases from J, with 11 bases in between. The CDR3 is made up of 15 amino acids. The CDR3 DNA reads TGTGCCAGCAGCAAGGACAGTCCTGGGGCCAACGTCCTGACTTTC. Translating it yields CASSKDSPGANVLTF.

There are many counts of this clonotype. The chain links TRBV28 to TRBJ2-5, with 7 bases matching TRBD2. The germline gives CDR1 MDHEN, CDR2 SYDVKM. The trim removed 6 bases at V and 2 bases at J, leaving 6 bases unmatched. This CDR3 has 14 residues. The CDR3 bases are TGTGCCAGCAGACCTGGGACTACTCAAGAGACCCAGTACTTC. It is translated as CASRPGTTQETQYF.

This clonotype was seen at least ten times. The V gene is TRBV15, the J gene TRBJ2-5; no clear D. The V and J ends lost 5 bases and 4 bases respectively, with 8 bases between them. The CDR3 is 12 residues long. Germline lookup yields CDR1 LNHNV and CDR2 YYDKDF (reference sequence). CDR3 nucleotides: TGTGCCACCAGCGGGGTAGGAGAGACCCAGTACTTC. Translated, it gives CATSGVGETQYF.

This clonotype was detected many times. V usage is TRBV21-1 and J usage is TRBJ2-3; the table's D call TRBD2 went unverified against the DNA. TRBV21-1 is a pseudogene locus. The CDR3 extends over 17 amino acids. The CDR3 region is CASSKLCLVPWVDTQYF. The CDR3 DNA reads TGTGCCAGCAGCAAACTCTGCCTAGTCCCCTGGGTAGATACGCAGTATTTT.

In this sample, this clonotype turned up many times. V gene TRBV20-1 combines with J gene TRBJ2-1; D unclear. Between the trimmed V and J ends, which lost 6 bases and 10 bases, there was a span of 19 bases. The CDR3 covers 13 residues. The germline CDR1 and CDR2 sequences are DFQATT and SNEGSKA (reference sequence). Written as DNA, the CDR3 is TGCAGTGCCGCTACAAACCGTCTCGCGGAGCAGTTCTTC. Translation: CSAATNRLAEQFF.

Worth noting for this clonotype: A much larger clone sits a single nucleotide away, making a read error possible. The V gene is TRBV2, the J gene TRBJ1-5; the D is unclear. Germline values: CDR1 SNHLY, CDR2 FYNNEI. V was clipped by 8 bases and J by 9 bases, with 17 bases between them. CDR3 size: 13 residues. CDR3 coding DNA: TGTGCCAGCTGTTTAAATAGGGATGGGCCCCAGCATTTT. It encodes CASCLNRDGPQHF.

This clonotype was recorded a few times. V usage is TRBV20-1 and J usage is TRBJ1-5; no definite D call. The CDR3 extends over 15 amino acids. V was clipped by 0 bases and J by 6 bases, with 15 bases between them. The germline V gene has CDR1 DFQATT and CDR2 SNEGSKA (reference sequence). The CDR3 reads CSARDKAASTQPQHF. CDR3 DNA: TGCAGTGCTAGAGATAAGGCAGCGTCAACTCAGCCCCAGCATTTT.

In its sample, this clonotype was seen many times. The chain links TRBV6-5 to TRBJ1-1; D uncertain. CDR1 and CDR2 (germline): MNHEY, SVGAGI. CDR3 length equals 13 residues. The germline V and J ends were trimmed by 6 bases and 1 base, with 9 bases remaining between them. The CDR3 sequence: CASSLQGNTEAFF. The CDR3, as DNA: TGTGCCAGCAGCCTACAAGGGAACACTGAAGCTTTCTTT.

This clonotype was counted between two and nine times. The chain combines TRBV7-2 with TRBJ1-4; 8 bases are a match to TRBD1. The CDR3 contains 16 residues. J was trimmed by 6 bases and V by 1 base; bases with no gene match: 7. Germline V gene sequence: CDR1 SGHTA, CDR2 FQGNSA. The CDR3 coding sequence is TGTGCCAGCAGCTTAGGAGGGACAGGTATAGATGAAAAACTGTTTTTT. Protein: CASSLGGTGIDEKLFF.

There are many counts of this clonotype. The chain carries TRBV7-2 and TRBJ2-7; 8 nucleotides agree with TRBD1. The V gene's germline CDR1 is SGHTA and CDR2 FQGNSA. This CDR3 region has 16 residues. V lost 1 base to trimming and J lost 5 bases; unmatched junction nucleotides: 10. CDR3 residues: CASSLGWTGSFDEQYF. The CDR3 coding sequence is TGTGCCAGCAGCTTAGGGTGGACAGGGAGTTTCGACGAGCAGTACTTC.

This clonotype occurred a few times. V is TRBV20-1 and J is TRBJ2-7; D gene unclear. The CDR3 is made up of 14 amino acids. The V gene lost 6 bases and the J gene lost 2 bases, with 17 bases spanning the gap. Germline V gene sequence: CDR1 DFQATT, CDR2 SNEGSKA (reference sequence). For the CDR3, the DNA is TGCAGTGCCGGAAGCAGTAACTCCACCTACGAGCAGTACTTC. This gives the protein CSAGSSNSTYEQYF.

The chain joins TRBV2 to TRBJ2-5; D is perhaps TRBD2 (5 bases). Germline CDR1 SNHLY, CDR2 FYNNEI. Trimming cost V 3 bases and J 5 bases, with 10 bases left between them. The CDR3 extends over 13 amino acids. CDR3 in amino acids: CASSDPRAETQYF. In nucleotides, the CDR3 is TGTGCCAGCAGTGATCCGAGGGCCGAGACCCAGTACTTC. The variable domain in full, completed from reference TRBV2 and TRBJ2-5, reads EPEVTQTPSHQVTQMGQEVILRCVPISNHLYFYWYRQILGQKVEFLVSFYNNEISEKSEIFDDQFSVERPDGSNFTLKIRSTKLEDSAMYFCASSDPRAETQYFGPGTRLLVL.

This clonotype has just a few counts. The V and J genes are TRBV7-2 and TRBJ2-7; possibly TRBD1 or TRBD2 for D (5 bases each). V lost 1 base and J lost 3, with 10 bases in between. Germline CDR1 reads SGHTA; CDR2 reads FQGNSA. The CDR3 totals 14 residues. In DNA, the CDR3 is TGTGCCAGCAGCTTAGGGGGACCAGACTACGAGCAGTACTTC. Translated, it gives CASSLGGPDYEQYF.

This clonotype was seen many times. The chain joins TRBV20-1 to TRBJ1-1; perhaps TRBD1 as D (5 bases). Germline lookup yields CDR1 DFQATT and CDR2 SNEGSKA (reference sequence). V was clipped by 2 bases and J by 6 bases, with 7 bases between them. The CDR3 sequence is 11 residues long. DNA of the CDR3: TGCAGTGCTAGAAAGGGACCTGAAGCTTTCTTT. Protein product: CSARKGPEAFF.

This clonotype was found a few times. This chain connects TRBV6-6 to TRBJ1-6; no clear D. Between the trimmed V and J ends, which lost 3 bases and 9 bases, there was a span of 9 bases. This CDR3 region has 13 residues. CDR1 is MNHNY, CDR2 SVGAGI, per germline (reference sequence). The CDR3 reads CASSYSPGSPLHF. The CDR3 DNA reads TGTGCCAGCAGTTATAGCCCCGGTTCACCCCTCCACTTT.